This T cell receptor beta chain was obtained from a study of T cell responses to AZD1222 COVID-19 vaccine. Remarks on this clone: Its target is not known.

The germline V and J ends were trimmed by 2 bases and 0 bases, with 10 bases remaining between them. CDR1 SEHNR and CDR2 FQNEAQ come from the germline V gene (reference sequence). This CDR3 comprises 16 residues. Study-level findings and limits: AZD1222 recipients seropositive at baseline numbered only 5 to 7.

The method was immunoSEQ multiplex PCR; TCRdb's version includes in-frame clones alone and lacks a portion of them. The table includes some 200,000 clones, approximately 91% detected once. This specimen consisted of peripheral blood, obtained on day 0 of AZD1222 vaccination. This TCR came from an adult in good health. The chain is built from TRBV7-9 and TRBJ1-4, with D tentatively TRBD1 (6 bases). DNA for the CDR3: TGTGCCAGCAGCTTACTAGGGGGACCAACTAATGAAAAACTGTTTTTT. This codes for CASSLLGGPTNEKLFF.